This T cell receptor beta chain was found in a study of T cell repertoires in cytomegalovirus infection. At the level of the study: Carrying CMV and the relevant HLA type showed in public TCR beta signatures.

TCRdb fed the reads into MiXCR, producing one record per CDR3 protein. The sample yields about half a million distinct CDR3 sequences, under 55% seen once. In this sample, this clonotype turned up many times. Its antigen is undetermined. CDR1 is SGHTA, CDR2 FQGNSA, per germline. CDR3 length: 13 amino acids. Germline trimming cut 1 base from V and 5 bases from J; bases unmatched to any gene: 0. This receptor was taken from a human donor in good health (CMV status not recorded). Some clones in this sample may be carry-over from other donors' samples. The rearrangement links TRBV7-2 to TRBJ1-2; TRBD1 aligns across 8 bases. The specimen was cultured PBMCs, collected from culture after CMV antigen stimulation. The CDR3 region is CASSLGQGYGYTF. The CDR3 DNA sequence: TGTGCCAGCAGCTTAGGACAGGGGTATGGCTACACCTTC.